The entry below describes one T cell receptor beta chain. Its antigen is undetermined. TCR beta cDNA libraries included unique molecular identifiers. Each batch of roughly 1 to 10 million T cells produced some 500,000 cDNA molecules. TCRdb ran MiXCR on the PCR reads and lists one entry per CDR3 protein. The table shows a few hundred thousand distinct CDR3 sequences, with approximately 38% occurring only once. Germline values: CDR1 SGHDT, CDR2 YYEEEE. Trimming left V 4 bases short and J 6 bases short, with 16 bases between. This CDR3 has 14 amino acids. This specimen belongs to a study of post-analysis software for immune sequencing data. Study background: Included among the disease courses, which were recorded for the cohort, were relapsing-remitting, secondary progressive and progressive-relapsing multiple sclerosis.

General study findings and limits: The F measure placed samples prepared in the same batch into strongly shared clusters. The five TRBV segments detected at higher frequency in patients than in controls included TRBV5-6, TRBV5-1 and TRBV20-1.

Sequenced sample: blood. The source is a girl aged 2-10 years with multiple sclerosis. The chain carries TRBV5-6 and TRBJ1-2; no clear D gene. CDR3 DNA: TGTGCCAGCAGCCGGGCTTCCTTAGCCCATGGCTACACCTTC. Protein: CASSRASLAHGYTF.